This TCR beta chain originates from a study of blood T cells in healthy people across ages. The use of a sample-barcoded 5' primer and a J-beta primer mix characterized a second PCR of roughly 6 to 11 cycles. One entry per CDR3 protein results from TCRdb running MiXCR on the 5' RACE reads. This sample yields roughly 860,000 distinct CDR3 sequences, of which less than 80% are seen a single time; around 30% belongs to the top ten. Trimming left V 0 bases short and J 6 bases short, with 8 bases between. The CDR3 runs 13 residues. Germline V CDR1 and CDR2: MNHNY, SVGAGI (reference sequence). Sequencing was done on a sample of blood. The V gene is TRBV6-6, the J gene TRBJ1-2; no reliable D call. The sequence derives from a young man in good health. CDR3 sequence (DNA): TGTGCCAGCAGTTACTCGAGAGAGAATGGCTACACCTTC. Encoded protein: CASSYSRENGYTF.